A selection of T cell receptor beta chains follows, all from one sample in a study of blood T cell repertoires in COVID-19. Generated by immunoSEQ multiplex PCR, the TCRdb table keeps only in-frame clones and is missing some. The sample includes some 130,000 clones, 55% to 75% of them seen just once. The sequenced sample was peripheral blood. The receptor set was obtained from a woman aged 65 to 85 with acute or convalescent COVID-19. CDR3s leave out the opening cysteine and the closing phenylalanine or tryptophan.

V	J	CDR3
TRBV19	TRBJ2-6	ASSTNTGSGANVLT
TRBV7-9	TRBJ2-7	ASSWGGQGGSEQY
TRBV6-5	TRBJ2-7	ASSNGQGMYEQY
TRBV5-1	TRBJ2-2	ASSWTPNTGELF
TRBV29-1	TRBJ1-2	SVFQGTATTANYGYT
TRBV5-1	TRBJ1-4	ASSISPGATNEKLF
TRBV30	TRBJ2-1	AWSLPLAGKGEQF
TRBV6-2/TRBV6-3	TRBJ2-7	ASSYGGTGRSYEQY
TRBV3-1/TRBV3-2	TRBJ1-1	ASSQGTGGATEAF
TRBV5-6	TRBJ2-5	ASSWTGRETQY
TRBV28	TRBJ2-1	ASSSPYLSGALNEQF
TRBV4-3	TRBJ2-7	ASSQEVGSGAVEQY
TRBV27	TRBJ1-4	ASSRGRLGSEKLF
TRBV3-1/TRBV3-2	TRBJ1-6	ASSQGLGGRNSPLH
TRBV5-1	TRBJ2-3	ASSLGGASTDTQY
TRBV5-8	TRBJ2-7	ASSLEQGDYEQY
TRBV19	TRBJ2-1	ASSTGDRGRVGEQF
TRBV5-1	TRBJ1-1	ASKGEGDTEAF
TRBV5-5	TRBJ2-1	ASSRKQGNEQF
TRBV2	TRBJ1-1	ASSEEGVITEAF
TRBV6-5	TRBJ2-3	ASTGRGDTDTQY
TRBV10-3	TRBJ1-2	AISESEDRTYGYT
TRBV2	TRBJ2-2	ASNRGRAGELF
TRBV11-2	TRBJ2-3	ASSSGTGGAGGRTDTQY
TRBV6-6	TRBJ2-2	ASSYGGDTGELF
TRBV2	TRBJ1-6	ASSEYGLPPGGYNSPLH
TRBV5-5	TRBJ2-1	ASSSTSGMYNEQF
TRBV6-1	TRBJ1-2	ASSEWTRGAGYT
TRBV5-6	TRBJ1-2	ASSLATGDLFPFYGYT
TRBV6-6	TRBJ1-1	ASSYPMGAKDTEAF
TRBV11-2	TRBJ1-5	ASSFTGEVGQPQH
TRBV9	TRBJ2-5	ASSGQGEDGKPQY
TRBV28	TRBJ1-1	ASKNRGPGTEAF
TRBV28	TRBJ2-3	ASSPAGTGITDTQY
TRBV19	TRBJ1-1	ASSPTGRKGRAF
TRBV28	TRBJ1-1	ASRKQGRTEAF
TRBV29-1	TRBJ1-5	SVSPDRDQPQH
TRBV4-3	TRBJ2-4	ASSQDWGGGLVRAKNIQY
TRBV30	TRBJ2-2	ACDRLVNTGELF
TRBV12-2	TRBJ1-6	ASRLKTGYNSPLH
TRBV6-2/TRBV6-3	TRBJ2-5	ASSYTGGLETQY